This T cell receptor (beta chain) was captured by sequencing in a study of cytomegalovirus exposure and HLA in healthy donors. For the study at large: Genetic ancestry analysis placed approximately 78% of the 398 donors that were genotyped in the Caucasian-associated cluster. General observations from the study: Later analysis demonstrated an association between a missense DCLRE1C variant and TCR beta V- and J-gene trimming. Among TCR beta chains, those listed as cytomegalovirus-associated numbered under 200.

PCR was performed using 60 Vbeta and 13 Jbeta primers. Authors' analysis steps: Later, an analysis found 80 million or so unique TCR beta chains, and approximately 10 million of these were shared. Clones were sequenced by immunoSEQ multiplex PCR, and TCRdb holds only the in-frame ones, with some missing. That table supplies the V and J calls and clone size; D and trimming were determined from the DNA. The table shows 100,000 to 150,000 clones, with more than 70% occurring only once. As concerns this clone: Its target is not known.

The length of the CDR3 is 15 residues. Losses at the gene ends were 1 base for V and 5 bases for J; bases not matched to a gene: 5. Per the germline V gene, CDR1 is SGHVS and CDR2 is FQNEAQ. The sequenced sample was PBMCs. This sequence was found in a man aged 45-65 years in good health and CMV-seronegative. The chain links TRBV7-8 to TRBJ2-4, with 7 bases lining up with TRBD1. DNA for the CDR3: TGTGCCAGCAGCTTAGGCCCGGGACAGCAAAACATTCAGTACTTC. This sequence encodes CASSLGPGQQNIQYF.